One and the same sample provided the 19 T cell receptor beta chains below, sequenced in a study of shared clonotypes between healthy human individuals. Profiling relied on immunoSEQ multiplex PCR, and the TCRdb table lists in-frame clones only, not all of them. The repertoire has about 960,000 clones, over 60% of them found once; the top ten carry approximately 1.5%. Sequenced material: memory CD4+ T cells sorted from blood. Subset given: CD45RA-negative fraction. These receptors originate from a man younger than 35 in good health.

The V and J genes are TRBV10-3 and TRBJ1-2, with D maybe TRBD1 (5 bases). The V and J ends lost 11 bases and 5 bases respectively, with 21 bases between them. Germline V lookup: CDR1 ENHRY, CDR2 SYGVKD. This CDR3 comprises 14 residues. The CDR3 region is CAAGEGLGTYGYTF. CDR3 nucleotide sequence: TGTGCCGCCGGAGAGGGACTAGGGACGTATGGCTACACCTTC.

The J gene is TRBJ1-5, the V gene TRBV2; D remains ambiguous. The CDR3 length is 15 residues. Trimming removed 7 bases from V and 3 bases from J, with 16 bases in between. Germline-derived CDR1 and CDR2 are SNHLY and FYNNEI. The CDR3 nucleotides are TGTGCCAGCACTCCCTTGGTGAGTCTCAATCAGCCCCAGCATTTT. Amino acids: CASTPLVSLNQPQHF. Looking up the rest from reference TRBV2 and TRBJ1-5 gives the full variable domain: EPEVTQTPSHQVTQMGQEVILRCVPISNHLYFYWYRQILGQKVEFLVSFYNNEISEKSEIFDDQFSVERPDGSNFTLKIRSTKLEDSAMYFCASTPLVSLNQPQHFGDGTRLSIL.

To note about this clone: Within the sample, other DNA sequences also encode this same CDR3. The CDR3 DNA is TGTGCCAGCAGGGGAGGGAGCAATCAGCCCCAGCATTTT. This translates into CASRGGSNQPQHF. The genes are TRBV28 and TRBJ1-5; D is unclear. V lost 6 bases to trimming and J lost 1 base, with 7 bases between them. The CDR3 contains 13 residues. CDR1 is MDHEN and CDR2 is SYDVKM in the germline V gene.

This rearrangement joins TRBV10-3 to TRBJ2-1; TRBD2 is a possible D gene (6 bases). Germline values: CDR1 ENHRY, CDR2 SYGVKD. CDR3 length: 12 residues. V was shortened by 10 bases and J by 5 bases, with 12 bases between the two germline ends. The chain's CDR3 is CATSSADNEQFF. In DNA, the CDR3 is TGTGCCACCTCTAGCGCGGACAATGAGCAGTTCTTC.

V and J are TRBV7-9 and TRBJ2-7, with D perhaps assigned TRBD1 or TRBD2 (7 bases each). Germline V gene sequence: CDR1 SEHNR, CDR2 FQNEAQ (reference sequence). V lost 5 bases, J lost 6 bases, and 20 bases lay in between. The CDR3 runs 15 residues. The CDR3 sequence is CASSPRGRGGFEQYF. CDR3 nucleotide sequence: TGTGCCAGCAGCCCTAGGGGCAGGGGGGGATTCGAGCAGTACTTC.

The chain carries TRBV18 and TRBJ2-1; 7 bases map to TRBD1. V gave up 2 bases and J gave up 7 bases; unmatched junction bases: 11. Germline values: CDR1 KGHSH, CDR2 LQKENI. This CDR3 comprises 16 residues. This CDR3 is CASSPIGQGVRNEQFF. As DNA, the CDR3 is TGTGCCAGCTCACCAATTGGGCAGGGGGTGAGGAATGAGCAGTTCTTC.

In its sample, this clone was seen once. The V call is TRBV6-5, the J call TRBJ2-5; weak D call: TRBD2 (5 bases). V lost 0 bases and J lost 4, with 12 bases in between. Per germline, CDR1 MNHEY and CDR2 SVGAGI. CDR3 length equals 15 residues. The CDR3 bases are TGTGCCAGCAGTTACTCGTGGTCTAGCCCAGAGACCCAGTACTTC. Its translation: CASSYSWSSPETQYF.

The chain uses TRBV15 and TRBJ2-1; D gene uncertain. Germline V CDR1 and CDR2: LNHNV, YYDKDF (reference sequence). The CDR3 extends over 13 amino acids. Deletions cut 1 base from V and 5 bases from J, with 6 bases between. CDR3 nucleotide sequence: TGTGCCACCAGCAGAGGTAACGACAATGAGCAGTTCTTC. It encodes CATSRGNDNEQFF.

This chain joins TRBV11-2 and TRBJ2-7; possibly TRBD1 for D (6 bases). CDR1 and CDR2 (germline): SGHAT, FQNNGV. V lost 7 bases to trimming and J lost 0 bases, with 13 bases between them. This CDR3 is built from 14 residues. CDR3 DNA sequence: TGTGCCAGCACCCAAACGACAGGCTCCTACGAGCAGTACTTC. The encoded protein is CASTQTTGSYEQYF.

The chain couples TRBV30 to TRBJ1-2; maybe TRBD1 (5 bases). Per germline, CDR1 GTSNPN and CDR2 SVGIG (reference sequence). This CDR3 region has 12 residues. The V and J ends lost 5 bases and 6 bases respectively, with 13 bases between them. CDR3 loop: CAWSGTKDGYTF. The CDR3 DNA reads TGTGCCTGGTCCGGGACCAAAGATGGCTACACCTTC.

This clone was observed a handful of times. The chain recombines TRBV12-2 with TRBJ1-6. TRBV12-2 is a recognized pseudogene. The CDR3 totals 16 residues. CDR3 in DNA: TGTGCAAGTCGCTTAGCTATAGATAGGGATAATTCACCCCTCCACTTT. Translating it yields CASRLAIDRDNSPLHF.

In regard to this clone: Other DNA variants within this sample encode the same CDR3. The rearrangement links TRBV15 to TRBJ2-2; TRBD1 agrees at 7 bases. Germline V CDR1 and CDR2: LNHNV, YYDKDF (reference sequence). Germline trimming cut 0 bases from V and 6 bases from J; bases unmatched to any gene: 1. The CDR3 has 14 residues. The CDR3 loop reads CATSRDQGAGELFF. The CDR3 DNA is TGTGCCACCAGCAGAGATCAGGGGGCCGGGGAGCTGTTTTTT.

This chain uses TRBV7-9 with TRBJ1-1; TRBD1 agrees at 7 bases. CDR3 length: 14 residues. Looked up from germline, CDR1 is SEHNR and CDR2 is FQNEAQ (reference sequence). After removal of 4 bases from V and 0 bases from J, the junction contained 2 bases not matched to a gene. CDR3 region: CASSWTGMNTEAFF. The DNA for the CDR3 is TGTGCCAGCAGCTGGACAGGAATGAACACTGAAGCTTTCTTT.

The V gene is TRBV5-1, the J gene TRBJ1-1; perhaps TRBD1 as D (6 bases). CDR1 SGHRS and CDR2 YFSETQ come from the germline V gene. Deletions cut 4 bases from V and 5 bases from J, with 15 bases between. The CDR3 length is 14 residues. This CDR3 is CASSGSVDRTEAFF. The CDR3 nucleotides are TGCGCCAGCAGCGGGTCGGTGGACAGAACTGAAGCTTTCTTT.

This rearrangement joins TRBV6-1 to TRBJ1-1, with 7 bases identical to TRBD1. CDR1 and CDR2 from the germline V gene are MNHNS and SASEGT. The CDR3 is 14 residues long. Germline trimming cut 1 base from V and 5 bases from J; bases unmatched to any gene: 4. The CDR3 region is CASSEGRRGTEAFF. CDR3 sequence (DNA): TGTGCCAGCAGTGAAGGGCGCAGGGGGACTGAAGCTTTCTTT.

The chain links TRBV29-1 to TRBJ2-1, with D uncertain. Trimming pared 3 bases from V and 9 bases from J, leaving 9 bases between. From germline, CDR1 is SQVTM and CDR2 ANQGSEA. This CDR3 comprises 11 residues. The chain's CDR3 is CSVDRVSEQFF. CDR3 coding DNA: TGCAGCGTTGACCGAGTAAGTGAGCAGTTCTTC.

This clone has a handful of counts. This sequence joins TRBV2 and TRBJ2-2; 7 nucleotides align to TRBD1. This CDR3 comprises 15 residues. CDR1 and CDR2 (germline): SNHLY, FYNNEI. V was clipped by 4 bases and J by 8 bases; unmatched bases: 10. In DNA, the CDR3 is TGTGCCAGCAGTGCCACAGAGGGGGCGCCTGGGGAGCTGTTTTTT. Its protein is CASSATEGAPGELFF. The variable domain in full, completed from reference TRBV2 and TRBJ2-2, reads EPEVTQTPSHQVTQMGQEVILRCVPISNHLYFYWYRQILGQKVEFLVSFYNNEISEKSEIFDDQFSVERPDGSNFTLKIRSTKLEDSAMYFCASSATEGAPGELFFGEGSRLTVL.

The rearrangement joins TRBV7-9 to TRBJ1-1, with unresolved D. Trimming pared 5 bases from V and 8 bases from J, leaving 15 bases between. The length of the CDR3 is 13 residues. Germline V gives CDR1 SEHNR, CDR2 FQNEAQ (reference sequence). DNA of the CDR3: TGTGCCAGCAGCCACCAGGCCCTCCCGGAAGCTTTCTTT. Translating it yields CASSHQALPEAFF. Complete variable domain (other parts from reference TRBV7-9 and TRBJ1-1): DTGVSQNPRHKITKRGQNVTFRCDPISEHNRLYWYRQTLGQGPEFLTYFQNEAQLEKSRLLSDRFSAERPKGSFSTLEIQRTEQGDSAMYLCASSHQALPEAFFGQGTRLTVV.

This clone has a count of ten or more. V gene TRBV6-6 combines with J gene TRBJ2-4; the D gene is possibly TRBD2 (5 bases). This CDR3 is 12 amino acids long. Trimming left V 10 bases short and J 4 bases short, with 11 bases between. Germline CDR1 MNHNY, CDR2 SVGAGI (reference sequence). The CDR3 DNA follows: TGTGCCACCACTTTAGCGAAAAACATTCAGTACTTC. It yields the protein CATTLAKNIQYF.